A selection of T cell receptor beta chains follows, all from one sample in a study of PD-1 blockade in classical Hodgkin lymphoma. Some clones are missing from TCRdb's copy, which holds only in-frame ones; the method was immunoSEQ multiplex PCR. Among tens of thousands of clones listed, roughly 80% were seen once. This specimen was peripheral blood mononuclear cells (PBMCs), taken before the fourth cycle of nivolumab. These receptors all stem from a human donor with classical Hodgkin lymphoma. CDR3s include the opening cysteine and the closing phenylalanine or tryptophan. A D gene is named only where the DNA matches it firmly. The listing skips clone size in some rows; elsewhere it reads once, few, many or a size class.

>.|TRBV11-1|TRBJ2-7|few
CASSFHGRSGEQYF
TGTGCCAGCAGCTTTCATGGGAGATCCGGCGAGCAGTACTTC
>.|TRBV29-1|TRBJ2-7|few
CSVLQGKNEQYF
TGCAGCGTCCTACAGGGTAAGAACGAGCAGTACTTC
>TRBD1|TRBV2|TRBJ1-2|.
CASSENRGSYGYTF
TGTGCCAGCAGTGAAAACAGGGGGAGCTATGGCTACACCTTC
>TRBD2|TRBV19|TRBJ2-3|.
CASSYRSAGGYLDTQYF
TGTGCCAGTAGTTATAGGTCCGCGGGAGGGTACCTAGATACGCAGTATTTT
>.|TRBV4-1|TRBJ2-3|.
CASSQSGVDTQYF
TGCGCCAGCAGCCAATCAGGGGTTGATACGCAGTATTTT
>TRBD1|TRBV5-1|TRBJ2-1|once
CASSLGTGGGWSSYNEQFF
TGCGCCAGCAGCTTGGGTACAGGGGGCGGATGGAGCTCCTACAATGAGCAGTTCTTC
>.|TRBV30|TRBJ2-7|.
CAWSAAIPPYEQYF
TGTGCCTGGAGTGCCGCCATTCCCCCCTACGAGCAGTACTTC
>TRBD2|TRBV9|TRBJ2-3|.
CASSVLRSGGNTDTQYF
TGTGCCAGCAGCGTATTACGTAGCGGGGGTAACACAGATACGCAGTATTTT
>.|TRBV11-3|TRBJ1-1|.
CASSLMGGTEAFF
TGTGCCAGCAGCTTAATGGGGGGCACTGAAGCTTTCTTT
>.|TRBV7-2|TRBJ1-3|.
CASSLVGQGNTIYF
TGTGCCAGCAGCTTAGTAGGCCAAGGAAACACCATATATTTT
>.|TRBV11-2|TRBJ1-2|.
CASSSIGQSHYTF
TGTGCCAGCAGCTCAATCGGACAGAGCCACTACACCTTC
>.|TRBV6-1|TRBJ1-1|.
CASSEASGAWGTEAFF
TGTGCCAGCAGTGAAGCATCGGGGGCGTGGGGCACTGAAGCTTTCTTT
>.|TRBV15|TRBJ2-1|.
CATSREIGYNEQFF
TGTGCCACCAGCAGAGAGATAGGCTACAATGAGCAGTTCTTC
>.|TRBV5-1|TRBJ2-1|.
CASSLLGYEQFF
TGCGCCAGCAGCCTGTTAGGGTACGAGCAGTTCTTC
>TRBD1|TRBV5-1|TRBJ2-5|.
CASKQGNQETQYF
TGCGCCAGCAAACAGGGGAACCAAGAGACCCAGTACTTC
>TRBD1|TRBV27|TRBJ1-2|.
CASSLQGGFYGYTF
TGTGCCAGCAGCCTTCAGGGGGGGTTCTATGGCTACACCTTC
>.|TRBV5-1|TRBJ2-7|.
CASSLPRRDEQYF
TGCGCCAGCAGCCTCCCACGAAGGGACGAGCAGTACTTC
>.|TRBV6-1|TRBJ1-1|.
CASRGLGDGNTEAFF
TGTGCCAGCAGGGGCCTGGGGGACGGGAACACTGAAGCTTTCTTT
>.|TRBV6-1|TRBJ1-1|once
CASSEGQGSTEAFF
TGTGCCAGCAGTGAAGGCCAGGGGAGCACTGAAGCTTTCTTT
>.|TRBV28|TRBJ1-2|.
CASSSGSRANYGYTF
TGTGCCAGCAGCTCCGGGTCTAGGGCTAACTATGGCTACACCTTC
>.|TRBV6-5|TRBJ2-1|.
CASRSPSGEQFF
TGTGCCAGCAGATCCCCCTCGGGAGAGCAGTTCTTC
>TRBD1|TRBV7-9|TRBJ2-6|.
CATVGQGVSGANVLTF
TGTGCCACCGTTGGACAGGGTGTTTCTGGGGCCAACGTCCTGACTTTC
>.|TRBV5-1|TRBJ1-3|.
CASSLVADSYFSGNTIYF
TGCGCCAGCAGCTTGGTTGCGGACAGCTACTTCTCTGGAAACACCATATATTTT
>TRBD2|TRBV9|TRBJ2-3|.
CASSGRLAGSTDTQYF
TGTGCCAGCAGCGGCCGACTAGCGGGCAGCACAGATACGCAGTATTTT
>.|TRBV5-4|TRBJ2-3|.
CASSLNPTDTQYF
TGTGCCAGCAGCTTGAATCCCACAGATACGCAGTATTTT
>.|TRBV27|TRBJ1-1|.
CASSPWTVTGNTEAFF
TGTGCCAGCAGTCCCTGGACAGTTACCGGGAACACTGAAGCTTTCTTT
>.|TRBV7-6|TRBJ1-1|once
CASSSQNGAEAFF
TGTGCCAGCAGCTCCCAGAATGGGGCTGAAGCTTTCTTT
>.|TRBV18|TRBJ2-1|.
CASSPVENEQFF
TGTGCCAGCTCACCAGTCGAGAATGAGCAGTTCTTC
>.|TRBV2|TRBJ1-1|.
CASSEGGMAEAFF
TGTGCCAGCAGTGAAGGGGGAATGGCTGAAGCTTTCTTT
>.|TRBV7-3|TRBJ2-3|.
CASSLIKGTGTDTQYF
TGTGCCAGCAGCTTAATCAAGGGAACAGGGACAGATACGCAGTATTTT
>.|TRBV6-5|TRBJ1-1|.
CASSYSRRDTEAFF
TGTGCCAGCAGTTACTCGAGGCGGGACACTGAAGCTTTCTTT
>TRBD1|TRBV19|TRBJ1-6|.
CASGGVTGGMSPLHF
TGTGCCAGTGGAGGGGTGACAGGGGGCATGTCACCCCTCCACTTT
>.|TRBV6-5|TRBJ2-4|once
CASSYDSIKNIQYF
TGTGCCAGCAGTTATGACAGCATAAAAAACATTCAGTACTTC
>.|TRBV4-1|TRBJ2-4|.
CASSPLYQTKNIQYF
TGCGCCAGCAGCCCCCTCTACCAAACCAAAAACATTCAGTACTTC
>.|TRBV10-2|TRBJ1-5|.
CATAGDLWEPQHF
TGCGCCACCGCCGGAGACTTATGGGAGCCCCAGCATTTT